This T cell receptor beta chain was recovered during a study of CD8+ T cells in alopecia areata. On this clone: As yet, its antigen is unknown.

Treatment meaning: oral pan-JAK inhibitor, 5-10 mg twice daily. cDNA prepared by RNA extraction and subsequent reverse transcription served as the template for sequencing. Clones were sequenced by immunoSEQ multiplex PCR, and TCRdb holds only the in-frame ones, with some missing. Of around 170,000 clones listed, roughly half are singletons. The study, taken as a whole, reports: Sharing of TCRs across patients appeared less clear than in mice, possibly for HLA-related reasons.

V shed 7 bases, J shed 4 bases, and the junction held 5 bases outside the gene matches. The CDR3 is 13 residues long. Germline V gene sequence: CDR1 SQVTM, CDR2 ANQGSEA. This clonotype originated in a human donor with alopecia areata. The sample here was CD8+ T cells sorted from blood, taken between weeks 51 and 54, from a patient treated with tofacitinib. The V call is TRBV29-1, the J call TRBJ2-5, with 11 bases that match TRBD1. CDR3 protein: CSAGQGARETQYF. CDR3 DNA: TGCAGCGCCGGACAGGGGGCTCGAGAGACCCAGTACTTC.